This T cell receptor (beta chain) stems from a study of cytomegalovirus exposure and HLA in healthy donors (dated by TCRdb to about 2017). With respect to the entire study: In an earlier analysis of under 600 of the donors, 250 to 350 Gb of sequence data and 100 million or so unique TCR beta sequences from approximately 180 million T cells were reported. High-throughput TCR immunosequencing, statistical association of individual TCRs with disease status, and machine learning were combined to predict cytomegalovirus infection status. Using immunosequencing, the study profiled T cell repertoires from 666 subjects and related those repertoires to cytomegalovirus serostatus. In the later analysis, no new phenotypic data were used to find candidate immune exposures; instead, reliance was placed on TCR beta sequences and their occurrence across donors. Among 300 to 500 genotyped donors of the cohort, an average of roughly 230,000 unique TCR beta nucleotide sequences was sequenced per donor, of which 15% to 20% were non-productive. A later analysis re-examined previously published TCR beta repertoires from about 670 donors and added high-resolution HLA genotyping to investigate patterns of TCR occurrence. Because of strong linkage in the cohort, roughly five DR-DQ haplotypes were treated as single units for association and clustering. Every repertoire in the discovery cohort had been generated on one and the same sequencing platform. HLA typing covered class I and class II loci at four-digit resolution. Besides the first cohort of roughly 660 subjects, a separate validation cohort made up of over 95 different subjects was used. Of the 350 to 450 genotyped donors, 75% to 85% were placed in the genetic ancestry cluster associated with self-reported Caucasian donors. The aim of the study was to test whether cataloging public T cell receptors could identify signatures of past pathogen exposure. An earlier analysis of more than 450 of the donors used high-throughput TCR beta sequencing to judge whether each TCR beta V gene segment behaved as functional or pseudogenic. The number of donors typed differed by locus, with 629-630 for A, B, C, DRB1 and DQB1, roughly 520 for DQA1, 606 for DPA1, and 472 for DPB1. Genome-wide SNP genotypes for about 55% of the 666 donors were used in a later genetic analysis, which treated that subset as a discovery cohort. An early release covering roughly 640 HLA-typed donors comprised 250 to 350 gigabases of sequencing data and tens of millions of unique TCR sequences. Donor age, sex, ethnicity and CMV serostatus were compiled alongside the repertoire data. Beyond this particular receptor, the publication reports: Some IMGT-functional V segments, including TRBV6-2 and TRBV6-3, could not be told apart with the 87-base-pair reads, so those segments were excluded. In a later analysis, several top co-occurrence clusters were reported to appear linked to parvovirus B19, influenza, CMV and Epstein-Barr virus. A group of highly shared sequence variants was considered likely to be a technical artifact of the sequencing pipeline. Most CMV-associated TCR beta chains appeared to be HLA-restricted in a later analysis, and the HLA associations seemed to be driven largely by CMV exposure. Correlated functional status among segregating V segments might be attributable to linkage disequilibrium, but an unknown experimental factor could not be ruled out. The study gave a list of over 150 TCR beta chains associated with cytomegalovirus. In a later analysis, HLA-associated TCR beta chains were found to be more clonally expanded and to have lower generation probabilities than equally common non-associated chains. Immune exposure information for the cohort was limited to CMV serostatus. Across donors, most TCR sequences were observed very rarely, whereas some public TCRs were present in many individuals. When HLA alleles, especially DR and DQ, strongly co-occurred, TCR associations were difficult to assign to individual alleles. A further reported finding was that TCR beta sequences accurately predicted the HLA-A and HLA-B alleles for most subjects in the first cohort. This cohort had only TCR beta chains sequenced, and the lack of alpha or paired-chain data limited which features could be detected. Because some donors lacked HLA typing at each locus, the association tests relied only on the typed subset. Presence/absence analyses assumed roughly uniform sequencing depth across donors, an assumption that may not hold. V-gene and J-gene trimming of TCR beta chains was associated with a missense DCLRE1C variant in a later genetic analysis, and the association was replicated in an independent cohort. An earlier analysis of roughly 570 of the donors showed that most TCR beta V segments appeared in productive rearrangements either about 90% or about 30% of the time, which broadly matched IMGT annotations. Compared with the approximately 700-donor mean, donors in an Asian-associated ancestry cluster had fewer N-insertions in productive TCRs, according to a later genetic analysis. In a later analysis, TCR association rates were found to vary across HLA loci, with the most associated TCRs seen for DRB1 alleles and the fewest for HLA-C alleles. Because counts were too low, around 18 rarely observed V segments, including chromosome 9 orphons, were left out of the earlier analysis of roughly 600 of the donors. At a false discovery rate of 0.05, a later analysis linked 15,000 to 20,000 TCR beta sequences to specific HLA alleles. In vitro tests confirmed that a few of the cytomegalovirus-associated TCR beta chains recognize cytomegalovirus antigens. It was suggested by the authors that the approach could potentially be generalized to other disease states and immunological phenotypes. In both the original and validation cohorts, the classifier was reported to diagnose cytomegalovirus status with high specificity and sensitivity.

This clone was observed a single time. Its recognized antigen is unknown. No per-base quality is available; no much larger clone lies one base away. The cohort consisted of approximately 690 healthy bone marrow donors. All cohort members were sampled while nominally healthy, although unrecorded immune exposures were likely present. The donor was CMV seronegative and belonged to the group of around 350 seronegative cohort members. A peripheral blood sample was collected from each donor, and TCR beta sequencing was performed on peripheral blood mononuclear cells. Genomic DNA extraction from the blood cell samples was performed with the Qiagen DNeasy Blood Extraction Kit. Trimming removed 8 bases from V and 0 bases from J; the gene matches leave 4 bases unexplained. Taken from the germline V gene (reference sequence), the CDR1 and CDR2 loops are LNHDA and SQIVND. The CDR3 numbers 14 residues from cysteine through phenylalanine. Left in the record is the CDR3 DNA by itself, 42 bases read in frame from the first base.

The library was generated by the immunoSEQ multiplex PCR assay. The multiplex PCR relied on a mix of 60 forward primers for TCR Vbeta segments and 13 reverse primers for TCR Jbeta segments. The CDR3 region of rearranged TCR beta genes was amplified from genomic DNA by a multiplex PCR assay. The amplified TCR beta libraries were sequenced on the Illumina HiSeq System as 87-base-pair reads. Concerning the study's data processing: Across the 666 repertoires, a later analysis counted tens of millions of unique TCR beta chains, some 11 million of which were shared by at least two donors. Raw reads were error-corrected and collapsed into unique sequences with a nearest-neighbor algorithm that merged closely related sequences to remove PCR and sequencing errors. To assign V, D and J gene segments, CDR3 sequences were aligned to IMGT reference sequences. For a sequence to be retained, a match of at least six nucleotides was required to both a V gene segment and a J gene segment. A rearrangement counted as productive if the CDR3 had no stop codons and remained in frame with V and J, and every other rearrangement counted as non-productive. CDR3 was defined by IMGT convention, running from the second conserved V-encoded cysteine to the conserved J-encoded phenylalanine. Sequences without an unambiguous match to a single V gene segment were excluded from the earlier analysis of a few hundred of the donors. An earlier analysis of just under 600 of the donors called V segments functional above 56.7% productive rearrangements and segregating when the between-donor standard deviation exceeded 5%. To diagnose cytomegalovirus status from the catalog of TCR beta chain sequences, a statistical classification framework was built. V and J gene assignment, in a later analysis, came from comparing TCR nucleotide sequences with IMGT/GENE-DB human TR gene sequences. Using the TCRdist pipeline, a later analysis assigned CDR3 sequences along with most-parsimonious VDJ recombination scenarios. In a later analysis, each TCR beta chain was defined by its CDR3 amino acid sequence together with its V-gene family, and reads without a unique V-gene family were excluded. In a later analysis, 450 to 600 highly shared, low-generation-probability nucleotide sequences were removed to address suspected cross-contamination and a sequencing artifact. In a later analysis, a clonal expansion index for each public chain was calculated from normalized within-repertoire ranks of inferred template counts. In a later analysis, generation probabilities were computed using a VDJ recombination model fitted to out-of-frame rearrangements, and the results were checked against IGoR. In a later analysis, TCR-TCR, TCR-HLA and TCR-CMV co-occurrence was scored with hypergeometric tests, and a repertoire-size bias correction was applied to TCR pairs. A later analysis estimated false discovery rates by permuting HLA or CMV assignments 20 times. In a later analysis, co-occurring TCRs were grouped with DBSCAN, and TCRdist sequence similarity was added when clustering was performed within HLA-allele-positive subsets. Co-occurrence clustering excluded repertoires with fewer than 30,000 or more than 120,000 public chains, plus five with anomalous nucleotide sharing. Drawn from immuneACCESS, this table holds only the in-frame rearrangements with V and J called that TCRdb kept. Clones are partly lost; checked studies trace under half to an unresolved V gene and leave the rest unexplained. The V and J calls and clone size are taken from that table; D and trimming were inferred from the DNA. The sample records about 84,000 clones, about 90% of which are singletons. The ten largest clones add up to 2.3% of the sample.

Sequenced: PBMCs. This receptor chain uses TRBV19 and TRBJ2-1; 7 bases in the junction line up with TRBD2. The receptor comes from a man aged 18-30 years in good health and CMV-seronegative. This receptor has the CDR3 CASRLAPSYNEQFF. Here is the DNA: TGTGCCAGTCGACTAGCACCCTCCTACAATGAGCAGTTCTTC.